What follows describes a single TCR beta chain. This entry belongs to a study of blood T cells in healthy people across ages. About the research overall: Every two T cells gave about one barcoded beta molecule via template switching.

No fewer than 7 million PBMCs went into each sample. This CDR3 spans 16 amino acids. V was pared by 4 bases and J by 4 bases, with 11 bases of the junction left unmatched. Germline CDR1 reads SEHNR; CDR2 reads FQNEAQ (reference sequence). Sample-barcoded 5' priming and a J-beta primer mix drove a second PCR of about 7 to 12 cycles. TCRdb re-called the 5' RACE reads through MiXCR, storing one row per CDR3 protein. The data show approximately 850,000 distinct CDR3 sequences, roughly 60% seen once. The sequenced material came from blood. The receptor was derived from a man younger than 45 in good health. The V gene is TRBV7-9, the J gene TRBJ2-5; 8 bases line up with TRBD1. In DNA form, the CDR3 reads TGTGCCAGCAGCTCGCCTCCTGACAGGGGCGGAGAGACCCAGTACTTC. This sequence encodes CASSSPPDRGGETQYF.